Following are 5 T cell receptor beta chains from one sample sequenced in a study of blood T cell repertoires in COVID-19. Generated by immunoSEQ multiplex PCR, the TCRdb table keeps only in-frame clones and is missing some. In the table there are over 250,000 clones, roughly 91% of which are singletons. The specimen sequenced was PBMCs or T cells enriched from blood (not recorded which). The receptors derive from an older woman in a cohort exposed to, infected with or recovered from COVID-19 (not recorded which).

The rearrangement uses TRBV19 and TRBJ2-2; D is unclear. Germline lookup yields CDR1 LNHDA and CDR2 SQIVND (reference sequence). The ends were cut back, 8 bases at V and 7 bases at J, with 14 bases in the middle. The CDR3 is made up of 13 amino acids. In DNA, the CDR3 is TGTGCCAGTCTTAAACAAAGAGGCGGGGAGCTGTTTTTT. The encoded protein is CASLKQRGGELFF.

J is TRBJ1-4 and V is TRBV28, with D possibly matching TRBD1 (5 bases). V lost 5 bases to trimming and J lost 8 bases, with 9 bases between them. The CDR3 is made up of 12 amino acids. CDR1 MDHEN and CDR2 SYDVKM come from the germline V gene. The CDR3 DNA is TGTGCCAGCAGTCAGGGATCCGAAAAACTGTTTTTT. This gives the protein CASSQGSEKLFF.

The chain combines TRBV28 with TRBJ1-2, with 7 bases lining up with TRBD1. There are 15 residues in the CDR3. Germline values: CDR1 MDHEN, CDR2 SYDVKM. The J segment lost 3 bases and the V segment lost 7 bases, leaving 11 bases of the junction unmatched. CDR3 nucleotide sequence: TGTGCCAGCACCAGGCCAGGGCAGGGGGACTATGGCTACACCTTC. Its protein is CASTRPGQGDYGYTF.

About this clone itself: Other DNA sequences from this sample encode an identical CDR3 as well. The V call is TRBV5-1, the J call TRBJ2-7, with 7 nucleotides matching TRBD1. Per germline, CDR1 SGHRS and CDR2 YFSETQ. V shed 3 bases, J shed 1 base, and the junction held 4 bases outside the gene matches. CDR3 length: 14 amino acids. The CDR3 is CASSSSTGSYEQYF. For the CDR3, the DNA is TGCGCCAGCAGCTCCTCGACAGGGTCCTACGAGCAGTACTTC.

The chain joins TRBV9 to TRBJ1-1; 12 bases line up with TRBD1. Unmatched junction bases numbered 8, after V lost 4 bases and J lost 7 bases. The CDR3 has 15 amino acids. Germline CDR1 is SGDLS and CDR2 is YYNGEE. CDR3 sequence: CASSPGQGAIVEAFF. The DNA of the CDR3 is TGTGCCAGCAGCCCGGGACAGGGGGCGATAGTTGAAGCTTTCTTT.